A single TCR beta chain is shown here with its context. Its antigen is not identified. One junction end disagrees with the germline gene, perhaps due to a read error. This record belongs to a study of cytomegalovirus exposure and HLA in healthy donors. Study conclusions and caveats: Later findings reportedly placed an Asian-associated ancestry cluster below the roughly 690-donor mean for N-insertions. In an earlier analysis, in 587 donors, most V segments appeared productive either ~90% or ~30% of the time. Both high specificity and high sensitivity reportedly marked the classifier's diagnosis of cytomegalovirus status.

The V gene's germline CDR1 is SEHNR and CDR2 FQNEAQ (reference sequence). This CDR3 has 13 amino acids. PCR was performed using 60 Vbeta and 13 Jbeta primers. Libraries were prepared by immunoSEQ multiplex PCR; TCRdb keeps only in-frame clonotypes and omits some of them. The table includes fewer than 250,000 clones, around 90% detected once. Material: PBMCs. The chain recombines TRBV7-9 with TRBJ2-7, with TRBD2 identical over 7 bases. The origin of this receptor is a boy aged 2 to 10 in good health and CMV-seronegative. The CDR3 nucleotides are TGTTCCAGCAGCTTAGCGGGCACCCCATGGCAGTACTTC. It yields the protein CSSSLAGTPWQYF.